What follows are 24 T cell receptor beta chains derived from one specimen sequenced in a study of blood T cells in healthy people across ages. PCR was performed a second time for 7 to 11 cycles using a sample-barcoded 5' primer and a J-beta primer mix. Using its own MiXCR run on the 5' RACE reads, TCRdb lists one record per CDR3 protein. The table records 700,000 or so distinct CDR3 sequences, approximately 21% of them present only once. The sequenced sample consisted of blood. These TCRs come from a man aged 65-85 years in good health.

This clonotype was found a few times. Its ends do not fully match the called genes, so a read error is possible. The rearrangement uses TRBV3-1 and TRBJ2-1; D possibly corresponds to TRBD2 (5 bases). The CDR3 is made up of 15 amino acids. The germline CDR1 and CDR2 sequences are LGHDT and YNNKEL (reference sequence). The CDR3 sequence is CANSLGGSSYNEQFF. CDR3 nucleotide sequence: TGTGCCAACAGCCTTGGAGGAAGTTCCTACAATGAGCAGTTCTTC.

This clonotype was counted a few times. The chain links TRBV18 to TRBJ1-3; D remains unclear. Per germline, CDR1 KGHSH and CDR2 LQKENI. The CDR3 loop spans 13 amino acids. Trimming removed 8 bases at V and 0 bases at J, with 8 bases between. CDR3 sequence (DNA): TGTGCCAGCCCGACAAACTCTGGAAACACCATATATTTT. It translates to CASPTNSGNTIYF.

For the CDR3, the DNA is TGTGCCAGCAGTGAGGGCAGGGGGGACGGCTACACCTTC. The encoded protein is CASSEGRGDGYTF. The rearrangement joins TRBV2 to TRBJ1-2; 7 bases align to TRBD1. Germline trimming cut 3 bases from V and 8 bases from J; bases unmatched to any gene: 6. Germline CDR1 and CDR2: SNHLY and FYNNEI. The CDR3 covers 13 residues.

This clonotype occurred many times. For the CDR3, the DNA is TGCGCCAGCAGCTTCCCAGGACTAGCGGGCGGAAAAGAGACCCAGTACTTC. Translation: CASSFPGLAGGKETQYF. This chain links TRBV5-1 with TRBJ2-5; TRBD2 aligns across 11 bases. Trimming took 2 bases from V and 3 from J; bases not matched to a gene: 9. This CDR3 is built from 17 residues. Germline V CDR1 and CDR2: SGHRS, YFSETQ.

The V gene is TRBV10-3, the J gene TRBJ2-3, with no clear D. Per germline, CDR1 ENHRY and CDR2 SYGVKD. V lost 3 bases and J 3 bases, leaving 7 bases between the germline ends. This CDR3 is built from 13 residues. CDR3 protein: CAISDGPTDTQYF. CDR3 in DNA: TGTGCCATCAGTGATGGCCCAACAGATACGCAGTATTTT.

As regards this clonotype: The junction departs from the called germline gene at one end, perhaps through a read error. The chain is built from TRBV20-1 and TRBJ2-3; TRBD2 might be the D (5 bases). The V gene's germline CDR1 is DFQATT and CDR2 SNEGSKA (reference sequence). The CDR3 sequence is 14 residues long. This CDR3 reads CSALPDPGTDTQYF. The CDR3 region has the DNA TGTAGTGCCTTACCGGACCCGGGAACAGATACGCAGTATTTT.

This clonotype was seen a handful of times. This rearrangement joins TRBV2 to TRBJ2-5, with 7 positions matching TRBD2. Germline-derived CDR1 and CDR2 are SNHLY and FYNNEI. J was trimmed by 5 bases and V by 1 base; bases with no gene match: 7. The CDR3 spans 15 residues. This chain's CDR3 is CASSEVPAGWETQYF. The CDR3 nucleotides are TGTGCCAGCAGTGAAGTTCCAGCGGGATGGGAGACCCAGTACTTC.

The V call is TRBV2, the J call TRBJ2-5; 9 nucleotides line up with TRBD1. The DNA end is a closer match to TRBJ2-7, so the J assignment may be wrong. CDR1 and CDR2 from the germline V gene are SNHLY and FYNNEI. This CDR3 is 14 amino acids long. The chain's CDR3 is CASSPGQGMGEQYF. The CDR3 DNA reads TGTGCCAGCAGCCCGGGACAGGGAATGGGCGAGCAGTACTTC.

The V gene is TRBV20-1, the J gene TRBJ1-3; no clear D gene. The CDR3 is 16 residues long. V lost 0 bases to trimming and J lost 1 base, with 13 bases between them. CDR1 is DFQATT, CDR2 SNEGSKA, per germline (reference sequence). The CDR3 DNA is TGCAGTGCTAGAGAGGGAGGGTGGGAGTCTGGAAACACCATATATTTT. This translates into CSAREGGWESGNTIYF.

V and J are TRBV12-3 or TRBV12-4 and TRBJ2-3; TRBD2 matches 9 bases. The CDR3 consists of 16 residues. V gave up 0 bases and J gave up 1 base; unmatched junction bases: 2. The CDR3 region is CASSLAERGGTDTQYF. In nucleotides, the CDR3 is TGTGCCAGCAGTTTAGCAGAGCGGGGGGGCACAGATACGCAGTATTTT.

This clonotype was counted between two and nine times. V is TRBV11-3 and J is TRBJ2-1; 7 nucleotides align to TRBD2. In germline, CDR1 is SGHNT, CDR2 YENEEA. Germline trimming cut 4 bases from V and 2 bases from J; bases unmatched to any gene: 5. The CDR3 sequence is 15 residues long. The DNA of the CDR3 is TGTGCCAGCAGCTCAGCGGGAAGGACCTACAATGAGCAGTTCTTC. This gives the protein CASSSAGRTYNEQFF. The variable domain in full, with the rest retrieved from reference TRBV11-3 and TRBJ2-1, is EAGVVQSPRYKIIEKKQPVAFWCNPISGHNTLYWYLQNLGQGPELLIRYENEEAVDDSQLPKDRFSAERLKGVDSTLKIQPAELGDSAVYLCASSSAGRTYNEQFFGPGTRLTVL.

This clonotype has a handful of counts. The V gene is TRBV28, the J gene TRBJ2-5; D possibly uses TRBD1 or TRBD2 (5 bases each). With the DNA end fitting TRBJ2-7 better, the J assignment may be wrong. The V gene's germline CDR1 is MDHEN and CDR2 SYDVKM. CDR3 length: 14 residues. CDR3 region: CASSTLEGKYEQYF. CDR3 DNA sequence: TGTGCCAGCAGTACCCTAGAGGGGAAGTACGAGCAGTACTTC.

This clonotype has just a few counts. The CDR3 sequence: CSALTPGVPASTEAFF. As DNA, the CDR3 is TGCAGTGCTCTAACACCCGGGGTCCCAGCGAGCACTGAAGCTTTCTTT. This chain connects TRBV20-1 to TRBJ1-1, with unresolved D. Germline V gene lookup returns CDR1 DFQATT and CDR2 SNEGSKA (reference sequence). V lost 5 bases and J lost 4, with 23 bases in between. The CDR3 contains 16 residues.

The V call is TRBV12-3 or TRBV12-4, the J call TRBJ1-1, with TRBD1 as a possible D gene (5 bases). Trimming removed 6 bases at V and 8 bases at J, with 16 bases between. This CDR3 is built from 13 residues. CDR3: CASRPLGGPEAFF. CDR3 sequence (DNA): TGTGCCAGCAGACCGTTGGGGGGACCAGAAGCTTTCTTT.

The genes are TRBV20-1 and TRBJ1-5, with a weak D call TRBD1 (5 bases). CDR1 and CDR2 from the germline V gene are DFQATT and SNEGSKA (reference sequence). Between the trimmed V and J ends, which lost 3 bases and 3 bases, there was a span of 9 bases. The CDR3 consists of 13 residues. The CDR3 region has the DNA TGCAGTGCTAGGGGGGACCCCAATCAGCCCCAGCATTTT. Translating it yields CSARGDPNQPQHF.

This clonotype appeared a few times. The CDR3 reads CAISESSDGRETQYF. The DNA of the CDR3 is TGTGCCATCAGTGAGTCGTCAGACGGGAGGGAGACCCAGTACTTC. The chain employs TRBV10-3 and TRBJ2-5; TRBD2 agrees at 7 bases. This CDR3 has 15 residues. Looked up from germline, CDR1 is ENHRY and CDR2 is SYGVKD. Germline trimming cut 0 bases from V and 5 bases from J; bases unmatched to any gene: 6.

This clonotype was detected many times. The rearrangement joins TRBV5-1 to TRBJ2-3, with TRBD1 matching 9 bases. V lost 3 bases, J lost 1 base, and 0 bases stayed unmatched. The CDR3 length is 14 residues. Germline V gene lookup returns CDR1 SGHRS and CDR2 YFSETQ. CDR3: CASSWTGGTDTQYF. The CDR3 region has the DNA TGCGCCAGCAGCTGGACAGGGGGCACAGATACGCAGTATTTT.

This chain connects TRBV4-3 to TRBJ1-2; D is possibly TRBD1 (5 bases). The V and J ends lost 6 bases and 4 bases respectively, with 15 bases between them. The CDR3 has 14 residues. Germline V gene data show CDR1 as LGHNA and CDR2 as YSLEER. For the CDR3, the DNA is TGCGCCAGCAGGTCCGATCGGGGGGTCTATGGCTACACCTTC. It specifies CASRSDRGVYGYTF.

This clonotype has more than one count but fewer than ten. V gene TRBV24-1 combines with J gene TRBJ2-1, with 11 bases lining up with TRBD1. V shed 9 bases, J shed 6 bases, and the junction held 9 bases outside the gene matches. The CDR3 is 15 residues long. The germline gives CDR1 KGHDR, CDR2 SFDVKD. The chain's CDR3 is CATRKSGTGGNEQFF. The CDR3 DNA is TGTGCCACCCGCAAAAGCGGGACAGGGGGCAATGAGCAGTTCTTC.

The rearrangement joins TRBV28 to TRBJ1-2; no clear D. V was shortened by 5 bases and J by 5 bases, with 15 bases between the two germline ends. CDR1 MDHEN and CDR2 SYDVKM come from the germline V gene. The CDR3 spans 14 residues. The DNA of the CDR3 is TGTGCCAGCAGTAGCCCTGGGCAGGAGTATGGCTACACCTTC. Its translation is CASSSPGQEYGYTF.

This clonotype was picked up a small number of times. V is TRBV20-1 and J is TRBJ2-1, with D perhaps TRBD2 (5 bases). V was cut by 5 bases and J by 3 bases, with 14 bases left in between. The V gene's germline CDR1 is DFQATT and CDR2 SNEGSKA (reference sequence). The CDR3 covers 14 residues. The CDR3 DNA is TGCAGTGCTCAGCTGGCGGGCCACTACAATGAGCAGTTCTTC. It codes for CSAQLAGHYNEQFF.

V is TRBV21-1 and J is TRBJ1-5; TRBD1, as called in the table, went unchecked against the DNA. TRBV21-1 is recorded as a pseudogene. The CDR3 is 17 amino acids. As DNA, the CDR3 is TGTGCCAGCAGCAAAAGGCCGTACAGGGAGGTCAATCAGCCCCAGCATTTT. This sequence encodes CASSKRPYREVNQPQHF.

The rearrangement uses TRBV29-1 and TRBJ2-1; 7 positions match TRBD2. This CDR3 comprises 13 residues. Germline V gives CDR1 SQVTM, CDR2 ANQGSEA. The V and J ends lost 1 base and 7 bases, in that order; junction bases with no gene match: 4. The CDR3 spells CSVEGAGGNEQFF. The CDR3 bases are TGCAGCGTTGAAGGGGCCGGGGGGAATGAGCAGTTCTTC.

J is TRBJ2-5 and V is TRBV24-1; D tentatively fits TRBD1 or TRBD2 (5 bases each). The CDR3 is made up of 17 amino acids. V was shortened by 1 base and J by 1 base, with 15 bases between the two germline ends. Germline-derived CDR1 and CDR2 are KGHDR and SFDVKD. CDR3 sequence: CATSDLGGGTFQETQYF. CDR3 bases: TGTGCCACCAGTGATTTAGGAGGTGGGACCTTCCAAGAGACCCAGTACTTC.